A selection of T cell receptor beta chains follows, all from one sample in a study of T cell changes during pregnancy in multiple sclerosis. The assay was immunoSEQ multiplex PCR, and TCRdb's table has in-frame clones only and misses some. The sample yields 40,000 to 50,000 clones, approximately 93% seen once. The sequencing here drew on CD4+ T cells from peripheral blood mononuclear cells, taken in the third trimester of pregnancy. These receptors all come from a female donor with multiple sclerosis, enrolled in a pregnancy study. The CDR3 runs from the conserved cysteine through the conserved F or W. The order of the fields is J gene, V gene, CDR3 protein.

J: TRBJ2-1
V: TRBV7-9
CDR3: CASSLGAGVVYNEQFF

J: TRBJ1-1
V: TRBV18
CDR3: CASSPEGSYEAFF

J: TRBJ2-1
V: TRBV5-1
CDR3: CASTAGFSYNEQFF

J: TRBJ2-7
V: TRBV30
CDR3: CALQGYSYEQYF

J: TRBJ2-7
V: TRBV7-2
CDR3: CASSFDRGATYEQYF

J: TRBJ2-5
V: TRBV7-2
CDR3: CASSFREAETQYF

J: TRBJ2-5
V: TRBV28
CDR3: CASSYAKTSGIETQYF

J: TRBJ2-1
V: TRBV9
CDR3: CASSVEGAIVNEQFF

J: TRBJ2-3
V: TRBV2
CDR3: CASSETLGADTQYF

J: TRBJ2-1
V: TRBV2
CDR3: CASSVESYEQFF

J: TRBJ2-3
V: TRBV6-5
CDR3: CASRPGLAGGDTQYF

J: TRBJ2-7
V: TRBV7-2
CDR3: CASIGRNYEQYF

J: TRBJ2-7
V: TRBV5-6
CDR3: CASSLLAGAPYEQYF

J: TRBJ1-5
V: TRBV28
CDR3: CASIGRSRDRLRSQPQHF

J: TRBJ2-7
V: TRBV7-8
CDR3: CASSLGTSSGYEQYF

J: TRBJ2-7
V: TRBV18
CDR3: CASSLQTSGYYEQYF

J: TRBJ1-2
V: TRBV2
CDR3: CASTTDSSYGYTF

J: TRBJ1-2
V: TRBV11-1
CDR3: CASSFGGYGYTF

J: TRBJ2-1
V: TRBV7-3
CDR3: CASSTPGLEYNEQFF

J: TRBJ1-3
V: TRBV28
CDR3: CASSFGPGGSGNTIYF